The entry below describes one TCR beta chain. This clonotype showed up just a few times. The clone's antigen remains unknown. No base quality values were provided; no much bigger clone lies one nucleotide off. According to the study, the label for this sample's time point signals: persistent/refractory GD, antithyroid drugs over 5 years with positive TRAb. For both TCR sequencing and RNA sequencing, RNA was extracted from PBMCs using TRIzol. Graves' disease was diagnosed according to American Thyroid Association guidelines. Recruitment of patients was carried out at an endocrinology department in Xi'an, China. Each patient gave approximately 9.7 milliliters of peripheral blood, collected in an EDTA anticoagulant tube. Ficoll Paque Plus density gradient separation was used to isolate PBMCs, and no further T cell sorting was done. An Agilent 2100 Bioanalyzer and agarose gel were used to assess RNA quality, and a NanoDrop 2000 was used to measure RNA concentration.

The data stem from a study of regulatory T cells in long-lasting Graves disease (dated by TCRdb to the early 2020s). Study-wide context: Persistent Graves' disease meant more than 5 years of antithyroid drug treatment with TSH receptor autoantibodies that stayed positive. Persistent Graves' disease patients were compared with newly diagnosed Graves' disease patients by peripheral blood TCR sequencing and RNA sequencing. The study was conducted in China and was registered as a clinical trial. A total of 35 or so samples were covered by TCR sequencing, comprising around 13 persistent and around 20 newly diagnosed Graves' disease patients. In the clinical cohort, patients with persistent Graves' disease had used antithyroid drugs for an average of roughly ten years. General findings and caveats noted by the study authors: Only the TCR beta chain was sequenced and analyzed. The authors noted that the small sample size was a limitation that may lower accuracy. Compared with newly diagnosed patients, persistent Graves' disease patients had lower TCR Shannon entropy and fewer highly expanded clones, which suggests clonal expansion. Preferential use of TRBV28, TRBJ1-2 and TRBJ2-5 was observed in persistent disease, whereas TRBV20-1 and TRBJ2-1 were favored in newly diagnosed disease. A larger number of public clonotypes was shared among persistent patients (approximately 3,000) than among newly diagnosed patients (approximately 930). Because the primary lesion, thyroid tissue, could not be accessed, the study looked at peripheral blood alone.

The protocol used for the library was multiplex PCR. The instrument was an Illumina HiSeq 4000. iRepertoire HTBI primers and Arm-PCR amplification of CDR3 regions were used to construct TCR beta libraries. Before sequencing, the PCR products went through gel purification. The source study handled its data this way. Across samples, 62 TRBV and 13 to 15 TRBJ segments were identified and used for gene usage analysis of CDR3 amino acid clonotypes. COPE and FqMerger were used to merge the filtered high-quality paired reads into contigs. BLAST was used to align contigs to the IMGT TRBV, TRBD and TRBJ reference genes, and CDR3 was defined following IMGT. Any clonotype with a frequency above 0.1% was classified as a highly expanded clone. Repertoire diversity was measured by Shannon entropy, and V-J evenness by the Gini coefficient. A clonotype found in more than one individual was treated as public. The public reads were reanalyzed by TCRdb: fastp trimming at Q25, MiXCR alignment, in-frame beta chains only. Rows with one shared CDR3 protein collapse into an entry with the most common genes and DNA. The V and J calls, along with clone size, are taken from TCRdb and not from the paper's own processing. The sample has roughly 500,000 distinct CDR3 sequences on record, approximately 21% of them singletons. Around 7% of the sample lies in the top ten.

CDR1 is given as LGHNA and CDR2 as YNFKEQ, both from the germline V gene. The V end gives up 3 bases and the J end 0 bases, leaving 4 bases in the junction not matched to a gene. Reading from cysteine to phenylalanine, the CDR3 counts 15 amino acids. Only CDR3 DNA remains: 45 bases, in frame from the first base. The V and J segments used are TRBV4-2 and TRBJ2-5; a stretch of 7 junction bases matches TRBD2. The clonotype was recovered from a female donor with Graves disease. The starting material was peripheral blood mononuclear cells (PBMCs), obtained when the disease was refractory, from a patient treated with antithyroid drugs. The CDR3 is CASSHFGTNQETQYF. The bases are TGTGCCAGCAGCCATTTCGGGACTAACCAAGAGACCCAGTACTTC.